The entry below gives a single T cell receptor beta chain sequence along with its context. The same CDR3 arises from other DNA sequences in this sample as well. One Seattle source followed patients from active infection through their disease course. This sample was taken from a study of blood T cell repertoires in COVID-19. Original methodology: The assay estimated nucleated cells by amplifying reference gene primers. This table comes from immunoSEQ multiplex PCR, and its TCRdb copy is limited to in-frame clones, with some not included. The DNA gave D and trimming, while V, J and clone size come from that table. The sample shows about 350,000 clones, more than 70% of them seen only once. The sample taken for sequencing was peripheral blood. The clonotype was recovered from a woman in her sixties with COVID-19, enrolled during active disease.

The CDR3 sequence is CASSLAGGYNEQFF. CDR3 nucleotides: TGTGCCAGCAGTTTAGCGGGGGGATACAATGAGCAGTTCTTC. The V and J genes are TRBV28 and TRBJ2-1; 8 bases line up with TRBD2. V trimming: 2 bases; J trimming: 4 bases; junction bases outside the gene matches: 1. The germline V gene has CDR1 MDHEN and CDR2 SYDVKM. The CDR3 runs to 14 residues.